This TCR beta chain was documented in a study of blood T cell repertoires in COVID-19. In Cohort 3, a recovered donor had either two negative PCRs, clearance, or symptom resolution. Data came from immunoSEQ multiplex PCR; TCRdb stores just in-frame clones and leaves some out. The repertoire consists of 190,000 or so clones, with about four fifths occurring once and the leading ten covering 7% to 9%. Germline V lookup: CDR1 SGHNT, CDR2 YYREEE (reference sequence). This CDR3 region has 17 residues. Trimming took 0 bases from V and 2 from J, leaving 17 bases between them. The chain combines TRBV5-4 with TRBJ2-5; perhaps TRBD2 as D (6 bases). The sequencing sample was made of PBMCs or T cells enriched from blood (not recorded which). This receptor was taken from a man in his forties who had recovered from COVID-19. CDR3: CASSLEYYKGGQETQYF. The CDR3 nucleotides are TGTGCCAGCAGCTTGGAGTATTATAAAGGAGGGCAAGAGACCCAGTACTTC.